The 3 T cell receptor beta chains listed next were all sequenced from one sample in a study of CD8 T cells in Susac syndrome. The authors reverse transcribed 0.5 to 1 ug RNA with random hexamers. TCRdb fed the immunoSEQ multiplex PCR reads into MiXCR, producing one record per CDR3 protein. This table has 130,000 to 150,000 distinct CDR3 sequences, approximately 94% appearing once. Sequenced: CD4+ T cells from PBMCs. The receptors come from a human donor in good health.

The rearrangement uses TRBV24-1 and TRBJ2-3, with 7 positions matching TRBD1. The J segment lost 0 bases and the V segment lost 6 bases, leaving 5 bases of the junction unmatched. CDR1 is KGHDR and CDR2 is SFDVKD in the germline V gene. CDR3 size: 15 residues. CDR3 protein: CATSPGQRSTDTQYF. CDR3 in DNA: TGTGCCACCAGTCCGGGACAGAGAAGCACAGATACGCAGTATTTT.

The CDR3 DNA sequence: TGTGCCAGCAGCATCACCGGGACTTACTCCTACAATGAGCAGTTCTTC. It specifies CASSITGTYSYNEQFF. The chain joins TRBV7-9 to TRBJ2-1; possibly TRBD2 for D (6 bases). V dropped 5 bases and J dropped 0 bases, with 14 bases sitting between them. This CDR3 has 16 residues. Germline V gene data show CDR1 as SEHNR and CDR2 as FQNEAQ (reference sequence). Using reference TRBV7-9 and TRBJ2-1 for the parts outside the CDR3, the full variable domain is DTGVSQNPRHKITKRGQNVTFRCDPISEHNRLYWYRQTLGQGPEFLTYFQNEAQLEKSRLLSDRFSAERPKGSFSTLEIQRTEQGDSAMYLCASSITGTYSYNEQFFGPGTRLTVL.

The rearrangement joins TRBV30 to TRBJ2-7; no reliable D call. The CDR3 is 11 residues long. The germline gives CDR1 GTSNPN, CDR2 SVGIG (reference sequence). Trimming removed 0 bases from V and 5 bases from J, with 5 bases in between. The CDR3 bases are TGTGCCTGGAGTGTCAAAAACGAGCAGTACTTC. The encoded protein is CAWSVKNEQYF.